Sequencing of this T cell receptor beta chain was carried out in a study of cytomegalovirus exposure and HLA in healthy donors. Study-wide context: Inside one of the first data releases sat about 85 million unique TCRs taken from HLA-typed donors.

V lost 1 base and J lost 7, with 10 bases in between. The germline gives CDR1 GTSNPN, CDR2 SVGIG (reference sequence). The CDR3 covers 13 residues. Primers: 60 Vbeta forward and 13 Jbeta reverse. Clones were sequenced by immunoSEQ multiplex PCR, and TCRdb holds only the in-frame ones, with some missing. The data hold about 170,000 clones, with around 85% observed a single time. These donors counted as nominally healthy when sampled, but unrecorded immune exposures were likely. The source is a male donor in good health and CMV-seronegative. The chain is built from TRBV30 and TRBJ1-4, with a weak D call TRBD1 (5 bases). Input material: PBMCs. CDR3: CAWSGGVGEKLFF. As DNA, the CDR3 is TGTGCCTGGAGTGGGGGGGTGGGTGAAAAACTGTTTTTT. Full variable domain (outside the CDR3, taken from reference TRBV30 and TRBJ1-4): SQTIHQWPATLVQPVGSPLSLECTVEGTSNPNLYWYRQAAGRGLQLLFYSVGIGQISSEVPQNLSASRPQDRQFILSSKKLLLSDSGFYLCAWSGGVGEKLFFGSGTQLSVL.